Each of the 27 T cell receptor beta chains below was sequenced from the same sample in a study of blood T cells in healthy people across ages. Together with a sample-barcoded 5' primer, a J-beta primer mix was included in a second PCR lasting about 7 to 11 cycles. One entry per CDR3 protein, called by TCRdb with MiXCR from the 5' RACE reads. The sample yields 250,000 to 300,000 distinct CDR3 sequences, 27% seen once. Material for sequencing was blood. The receptors were gathered from a woman between 70 and 85 years old in good health.

This clonotype was seen a handful of times. This rearrangement joins TRBV20-1 to TRBJ2-1, with 8 bases matching TRBD2. Germline trimming cut 0 bases from V and 9 bases from J; bases unmatched to any gene: 13. Germline V lookup: CDR1 DFQATT, CDR2 SNEGSKA (reference sequence). CDR3 length equals 16 residues. CDR3 sequence reads: CSARDLVGTSSTEQFF. The DNA for the CDR3 is TGCAGTGCTAGAGATCTGGTAGGGACTAGTTCCACTGAGCAGTTCTTC.

This clonotype has just a few counts. The V call is TRBV7-2, the J call TRBJ2-5, with 8 bases fitting TRBD2. The V gene's germline CDR1 is SGHTA and CDR2 FQGNSA. The V segment lost 4 bases and the J segment 4 bases; nucleotides outside the gene matches: 11. There are 16 residues in the CDR3. The CDR3 loop reads CASSSRVAGIRETQYF. The CDR3 coding sequence is TGTGCCAGCAGCTCCCGGGTAGCGGGAATTCGAGAGACCCAGTACTTC.

This clonotype turned up a few times. The gene calls are TRBV28 and TRBJ2-5; D might be TRBD1 (5 bases). The length of the CDR3 is 14 residues. Trimming stripped 3 bases from V and 7 bases from J, with 15 bases between. The germline CDR1 and CDR2 sequences are MDHEN and SYDVKM. The CDR3 here is CASSFDSVVSTQYF. The CDR3 coding sequence is TGTGCCAGCAGTTTTGACAGTGTGGTTTCGACCCAGTACTTC. Full variable domain (missing parts from reference TRBV28 and TRBJ2-5): DVKVTQSSRYLVKRTGEKVFLECVQDMDHENMFWYRQDPGLGLRLIYFSYDVKMKEKGDIPEGYSVSREKKERFSLILESASTNQTSMYLCASSFDSVVSTQYFGPGTRLLVL.

The V and J genes are TRBV6-5 and TRBJ2-7; no firm D call. CDR3 size: 13 residues. The germline gives CDR1 MNHEY, CDR2 SVGAGI. Trimming removed 5 bases from V and 0 bases from J, with 8 bases in between. The CDR3 spells CASSNKISYEQYF. For the CDR3, the DNA is TGTGCCAGCAGTAACAAGATCTCCTACGAGCAGTACTTC.

This clonotype was counted between two and nine times. The V call is TRBV7-6, the J call TRBJ1-5; D perhaps matches TRBD1 (5 bases). The CDR3 is 13 amino acids. Trimming shortened V by 5 bases and J by 10 bases, and 15 bases separated the two germline ends. Germline V gene data show CDR1 as SGHVS and CDR2 as FNYEAQ. Here the CDR3 DNA reads TGTGCCAGCAGCCAGGGTGGGCTTCAACCCCAGCATTTT. As protein: CASSQGGLQPQHF.

The gene calls are TRBV20-1 and TRBJ2-1; 12 bases match TRBD2. The germline gives CDR1 DFQATT, CDR2 SNEGSKA (reference sequence). V was pared by 3 bases and J by 10 bases, with 7 bases of the junction left unmatched. This CDR3 spans 14 amino acids. As DNA, the CDR3 is TGCAGTGCTAGCTCTAGCGGGAGGGCCTGGGAGCAGTTCTTC. Its protein is CSASSSGRAWEQFF.

This rearrangement joins TRBV28 to TRBJ1-2; no firm D call. The CDR3 extends over 13 amino acids. V lost 6 bases and J 2 bases, leaving 10 bases between the germline ends. Per the germline V gene, CDR1 is MDHEN and CDR2 is SYDVKM. This chain's CDR3 is CASRYTVNYGYTF. The DNA of the CDR3 is TGTGCCAGCAGGTATACGGTAAACTATGGCTACACCTTC.

The chain combines TRBV6-2 or TRBV6-3 with TRBJ2-5; 11 bases are shared with TRBD2. The CDR3 is 18 amino acids. With 2 bases clipped from V and 3 bases from J, the junction kept 11 bases outside the gene matches. Germline CDR1 MNHEY, CDR2 SVGEGT. The CDR3 nucleotides read TGTGCCAGCAGTTACCCCATCCCCCTAGCGGGAGGTGAAGAGACCCAGTACTTC. Translation: CASSYPIPLAGGEETQYF.

This clonotype came up a few times. The chain links TRBV29-1 to TRBJ2-3, with D hard to call. The CDR3 contains 13 residues. CDR1 SQVTM and CDR2 ANQGSEA come from the germline V gene. Trimming removed 4 bases from V and 0 bases from J, with 8 bases in between. CDR3 sequence reads: CSVVDRSTDTQYF. CDR3 DNA sequence: TGCAGCGTTGTTGACCGAAGCACAGATACGCAGTATTTT.

The V call is TRBV5-1, the J call TRBJ2-5, with 7 positions matching TRBD2. The V and J ends lost 4 bases and 5 bases, in that order; junction bases with no gene match: 8. CDR3 length: 14 residues. Germline loops: CDR1 SGHRS, CDR2 YFSETQ. For the CDR3, the DNA is TGCGCCAGCAGCAAAGGCGGGAGAGGTGAGACCCAGTACTTC. Translation gives CASSKGGRGETQYF.

The CDR3 nucleotides read TGCAGTGCTAGAGATCCGGGACTAGCGAGGAATGAGCAGTTCTTC. This encodes CSARDPGLARNEQFF. J is TRBJ2-5 and V is TRBV20-1; 10 nucleotides agree with TRBD2. Matching the DNA end better, TRBJ2-1 makes the J call doubtful. CDR3 size: 15 residues. Per the germline V gene, CDR1 is DFQATT and CDR2 is SNEGSKA (reference sequence).

A few counts support this clonotype. The V gene is TRBV7-3, the J gene TRBJ2-1; possible D gene TRBD2, 6 bases. CDR3 length equals 16 residues. Germline lookup yields CDR1 SGHTA and CDR2 FQGTGA. V was shortened by 7 bases and J by 1 base, with 17 bases between the two germline ends. Here the CDR3 DNA reads TGTGCCAGCACCCTTGGAGGGCCTGGGTCCTACAATGAGCAGTTCTTC. It yields the protein CASTLGGPGSYNEQFF. The variable domain in full, with the rest retrieved from reference TRBV7-3 and TRBJ2-1, is GAGVSQTPSNKVTEKGKYVELRCDPISGHTALYWYRQSLGQGPEFLIYFQGTGAADDSGLPNDRFFAVRPEGSVSTLKIQRTERGDSAVYLCASTLGGPGSYNEQFFGPGTRLTVL.

This sequence joins TRBV6-2 or TRBV6-3 and TRBJ1-4, with 8 bases fitting TRBD1. Germline trimming cut 2 bases from V and 10 bases from J; bases unmatched to any gene: 15. Per germline, CDR1 MNHEY and CDR2 SVGEGT. The CDR3 contains 17 residues. CDR3 bases: TGTGCCAGCAGTTACCAGCCCTCCGGGACAGGTCATGGAAAACTGTTTTTT. Amino acids: CASSYQPSGTGHGKLFF.

Many counts were recorded for this clonotype. This sequence joins TRBV28 and TRBJ1-2, with D unclear. V lost 3 bases to trimming and J lost 4 bases, with 6 bases between them. This CDR3 has 12 residues. CDR1 and CDR2 from the germline V gene are MDHEN and SYDVKM. CDR3 amino acids: CASSLSPYGYTF. The CDR3 region has the DNA TGTGCCAGCAGTTTGTCCCCCTATGGCTACACCTTC.

The sample holds a few counts of this clonotype. The rearrangement joins TRBV18 to TRBJ2-1; 12 bases match TRBD2. The end of the DNA fits TRBJ2-7 better, so the J call may be wrong. From germline, CDR1 is KGHSH and CDR2 LQKENI. This CDR3 has 17 amino acids. Written as DNA, the CDR3 is TGTGCCAGCTCACCGCCGCGGACTAGCGGGGAATCCTACGAGCAGTACTTC. This translates into CASSPPRTSGESYEQYF.

In this sample, this clonotype turned up a few times. This chain uses TRBV20-1 with TRBJ1-6; D not resolved. Germline CDR1 and CDR2: DFQATT and SNEGSKA (reference sequence). The CDR3 consists of 18 residues. The ends were cut back, 2 bases at V and 0 bases at J, with 17 bases in the middle. In DNA, the CDR3 is TGCAGTGCTAGATCGACCCCCAGAGGGAGCTCCTATAATTCACCCCTCCACTTT. This gives the protein CSARSTPRGSSYNSPLHF.

This clonotype showed up just a few times. The V gene is TRBV20-1, the J gene TRBJ2-7; TRBD2 agrees at 14 bases. CDR3 length: 19 amino acids. Trimming cost V 1 base and J 1 base; bases outside gene matches: 12. Germline CDR1 is DFQATT and CDR2 is SNEGSKA (reference sequence). CDR3 region: CSARVRDRGTSGSSYEQYF. For the CDR3, the DNA is TGCAGTGCTAGAGTCCGGGACAGGGGGACTAGCGGGAGTTCCTACGAGCAGTACTTC.

This clonotype appeared a few times. J is TRBJ2-5 and V is TRBV15, with a tentative D call TRBD1 (6 bases). Between the trimmed V and J ends, which lost 4 bases and 0 bases, there was a span of 12 bases. The length of the CDR3 is 15 residues. CDR1 and CDR2 (germline): LNHNV, YYDKDF (reference sequence). CDR3 sequence reads: CATSKTTGDQETQYF. The CDR3 DNA reads TGTGCCACCAGCAAAACGACAGGAGACCAAGAGACCCAGTACTTC.

The V call is TRBV7-2, the J call TRBJ2-5, with D unclear. The J call may not be correct, given that the DNA end is closer to TRBJ2-7. Germline V gene sequence: CDR1 SGHTA, CDR2 FQGNSA. This CDR3 contains 14 residues. The CDR3 is CASSLRTLSYEQYF. The CDR3, as DNA: TGTGCCAGCAGCCTTCGGACGCTCTCCTACGAGCAGTACTTC.

This clonotype showed up just a few times. A much larger clonotype is one base distant, so this may be a read error. The rearrangement links TRBV29-1 to TRBJ2-5, with 13 bases aligning to TRBD2. The J call may be mistaken, given a closer DNA end match to TRBJ2-7. The length of the CDR3 is 11 residues. The germline V gene encodes CDR1 SQVTM and CDR2 ANQGSEA. This CDR3 reads CSGTSGGEQYF. CDR3 sequence (DNA): TGCAGCGGGACTAGCGGGGGCGAGCAGTACTTC.

V usage is TRBV7-9 and J usage is TRBJ2-7; 8 bases are shared with TRBD2. CDR1 is SEHNR, CDR2 FQNEAQ, per germline (reference sequence). V dropped 2 bases and J dropped 2; count of bases not matched to a gene: 5. This CDR3 contains 15 residues. The CDR3 loop is CASSLYLAGPYEQYF. The CDR3 region has the DNA TGTGCCAGCAGCTTATATCTAGCGGGTCCCTACGAGCAGTACTTC.

DNA for the CDR3: TGTGCCAGCAGTCCAGCGGGGGGGGACAATGAGCAGTTCTTC. This gives the protein CASSPAGGDNEQFF. J is TRBJ2-5 and V is TRBV28; 10 bases match TRBD2. The assigned J gene may be wrong: the sequence end matches TRBJ2-1 better. The CDR3 consists of 14 residues. CDR1 and CDR2 from the germline V gene are MDHEN and SYDVKM.

This clonotype was seen a few times. This may come from a read error, since a much larger clone is one base off. This chain joins TRBV7-2 and TRBJ2-3; 10 positions match TRBD2. In germline, CDR1 is SGHTA, CDR2 FQGNSA. With 5 bases clipped from V and 0 bases from J, the junction kept 17 bases outside the gene matches. The CDR3 covers 20 residues. CDR3 in amino acids: CASSPRASGRGLSSTDTQYF. As DNA, the CDR3 is TGTGCCAGCAGCCCCCGGGCTAGCGGGAGAGGGCTTTCTAGCACAGATACGCAGTATTTT.

V is TRBV20-1 and J is TRBJ2-2, with D possibly TRBD1 on 5 matching bases. V lost 2 bases and J 4 bases, leaving 11 bases between the germline ends. CDR1 DFQATT and CDR2 SNEGSKA come from the germline V gene (reference sequence). The CDR3 sequence is 14 residues long. The CDR3 region is CSARTTRGTGELFF. In nucleotides, the CDR3 is TGCAGTGCTAGAACTACAAGGGGCACCGGGGAGCTGTTTTTT.

This clonotype was seen at least ten times. The V and J genes are TRBV6-2 or TRBV6-3 and TRBJ2-6, with D hard to call. V was cut by 2 bases and J by 0 bases, with 5 bases left in between. The length of the CDR3 is 15 residues. Germline V CDR1 and CDR2: MNHEY, SVGEGT. This CDR3 is CASSYGNSGANVLTF. Here the CDR3 DNA reads TGTGCCAGCAGTTACGGCAACTCTGGGGCCAACGTCCTGACTTTC.

In DNA form, the CDR3 reads TGCAGTGCTGACTCCGTTGGGGGGCTGACGTACCAAGAGACCCAGTACTTC. It encodes CSADSVGGLTYQETQYF. The V and J genes are TRBV20-1 and TRBJ2-5; tentatively, D is TRBD1 or TRBD2 (6 bases each). CDR1 is DFQATT and CDR2 is SNEGSKA in the germline V gene (reference sequence). V dropped 5 bases and J dropped 0 bases, with 22 bases sitting between them. This CDR3 has 17 residues.

This clonotype has just a few counts. V usage is TRBV5-1 and J usage is TRBJ2-1, with 11 bases fitting TRBD2. The CDR3 has 16 amino acids. V lost 4 bases and J lost 3; bases outside the gene matches: 6. CDR1 SGHRS and CDR2 YFSETQ come from the germline V gene. This CDR3 reads CASSRTLAGGYNEQFF. CDR3 DNA: TGCGCCAGCAGCAGAACCCTAGCGGGAGGCTACAATGAGCAGTTCTTC.